Each of the 22 T cell receptor beta chains below was sequenced from the same sample in a study of blood T cells in healthy people across ages. It was with a sample-barcoded 5' primer and a J-beta primer mix that a second PCR of about 7 to 12 cycles was run. TCRdb re-analysed the 5' RACE reads in MiXCR, keeping a single row per CDR3 protein. This sample has approximately 780,000 distinct CDR3 sequences; approximately 24% occur once, and the top ten carry 3%. This sample also belongs to another study, concerning T cells of mothers and their children.

Source material: blood. The source is a boy aged 10-17 years in good health.

V is TRBV11-2 and J is TRBJ2-1; 11 nucleotides agree with TRBD2. CDR3 size: 15 residues. V was clipped by 7 bases and J by 3 bases; unmatched bases: 5. Germline V gives CDR1 SGHAT, CDR2 FQNNGV. The CDR3 sequence: CASTAGTSGYNEQFF. CDR3 coding DNA: TGTGCCAGCACGGCCGGGACTAGCGGCTACAATGAGCAGTTCTTC.

Worth noting for this clonotype: The junction does not match germline at one end; this may be a read error. This rearrangement joins TRBV5-1 to TRBJ1-4; 7 bases match TRBD1. CDR3 length: 14 amino acids. Germline-derived CDR1 and CDR2 are SGHRS and YFSETQ. CDR3 amino acids: CTSRPDRANEKLFF. The CDR3 coding sequence is TGCACCAGCAGACCCGACAGGGCCAATGAAAAACTGTTTTTT.

The chain uses TRBV2 and TRBJ2-2, with 10 bases that match TRBD2. Germline CDR1 is SNHLY and CDR2 is FYNNEI. The CDR3 is made up of 17 amino acids. V was pared by 2 bases and J by 4 bases, with 7 bases of the junction left unmatched. The CDR3 here is CASSESPAGGATGELFF. Here the CDR3 DNA reads TGTGCCAGCAGTGAAAGCCCAGCGGGGGGGGCCACCGGGGAGCTGTTTTTT.

As concerns this clonotype: One end of the junction does not line up with germline, which may come from a read error. J is TRBJ2-3 and V is TRBV27; D ambiguous. The CDR3 is 10 amino acids. The germline CDR1 and CDR2 sequences are MNHEY and SMNVEV (reference sequence). This CDR3 reads CASTDDTQYF. DNA for the CDR3: TGTGCCAGCACCGATGATACGCAGTACTTT.

V usage is TRBV7-9 and J usage is TRBJ2-4; the D is unclear. The CDR3 loop spans 16 amino acids. Trimming stripped 1 base from V and 1 base from J, with 11 bases between. The germline V gene has CDR1 SEHNR and CDR2 FQNEAQ (reference sequence). The CDR3 region has the DNA TGTGCCAGCAGCTTAGAGGTCCCTATCGCCAAAAACATTCAGTACTTC. It is translated as CASSLEVPIAKNIQYF.

This clonotype was seen a few times. The rearrangement joins TRBV20-1 to TRBJ1-2; TRBD1 aligns across 7 bases. Looked up from germline, CDR1 is DFQATT and CDR2 is SNEGSKA (reference sequence). This CDR3 has 13 residues. V dropped 0 bases and J dropped 6; count of bases not matched to a gene: 4. CDR3 region: CSARDPDRDGYTF. The DNA of the CDR3 is TGCAGTGCTAGAGATCCCGACAGGGATGGCTACACCTTC.

This chain links TRBV5-1 with TRBJ2-5; no reliable D call. V lost 3 bases and J 3 bases, leaving 15 bases between the germline ends. CDR3 length equals 15 residues. Germline-derived CDR1 and CDR2 are SGHRS and YFSETQ. The CDR3, as DNA: TGCGCCAGCAGCTCCTCGGCAGGTGTTGAAGAGACCCAGTACTTC. Amino acid sequence: CASSSSAGVEETQYF.

This clonotype occurred a few times. V usage is TRBV6-5 and J usage is TRBJ1-6; 7 positions match TRBD1. Germline loops: CDR1 MNHEY, CDR2 SVGAGI. This CDR3 is 15 amino acids long. V lost 2 bases and J lost 7; bases outside the gene matches: 5. In nucleotides, the CDR3 is TGTGCCAGCAGTTACACAGGGGCCGCGAATTCACCCCTCCACTTT. Amino acid sequence: CASSYTGAANSPLHF.

This clonotype came up a few times. This chain links TRBV15 with TRBJ1-2, with TRBD1 matching 9 bases. This CDR3 is 16 amino acids long. Germline V gives CDR1 LNHNV, CDR2 YYDKDF (reference sequence). The junction had 7 bases not matched to a gene; V was cut back by 3 bases and J by 2 bases. The CDR3 is CATSRGGTGSNYGYTF. The CDR3 DNA is TGTGCCACCAGCAGGGGTGGGACAGGGAGCAACTATGGCTACACCTTC.

This clonotype was recorded a few times. The genes are TRBV5-1 and TRBJ2-5, with 8 bases identical to TRBD1. The CDR3 extends over 16 amino acids. CDR1 and CDR2 (germline): SGHRS, YFSETQ. V trimming: 5 bases; J trimming: 6 bases; junction bases outside the gene matches: 15. CDR3: CASRLPAAGGEKTQYF. The CDR3 DNA follows: TGCGCCAGCAGACTTCCCGCGGCAGGGGGCGAAAAGACCCAGTACTTC.

A note on this clonotype: The junction does not match germline at one end; this may be a read error. The chain recombines TRBV20-1 with TRBJ2-1, with D possibly matching TRBD2 (7 bases). This CDR3 contains 15 residues. Germline V lookup: CDR1 DFQATT, CDR2 SNEGSKA (reference sequence). Here the CDR3 reads CSAPSWGGVNNEQLF. CDR3 sequence (DNA): TGCAGTGCGCCCTCTTGGGGGGGCGTAAACAATGAGCAGCTCTTC.

In its sample, this clonotype was seen a few times. This chain joins TRBV5-1 and TRBJ1-2; maybe TRBD1 (5 bases). V lost 0 bases to trimming and J lost 1 base, with 13 bases between them. The germline V gene has CDR1 SGHRS and CDR2 YFSETQ. The CDR3 totals 16 residues. CDR3 DNA sequence: TGCGCCAGCAGCTTGGCCGGGACCCAACGTAACTATGGCTACACCTTC. Its protein product is CASSLAGTQRNYGYTF.

This chain uses TRBV6-6 with TRBJ2-7; 7 bases match TRBD1. The length of the CDR3 is 13 residues. From germline, CDR1 is MNHNY and CDR2 SVGAGI (reference sequence). V lost 7 bases to trimming and J lost 4 bases; unmatched junction nucleotides: 7. The CDR3 region is CASTGRGQYEQYF. In nucleotides, the CDR3 is TGTGCCAGCACTGGTAGGGGGCAATACGAGCAGTACTTC.

The J gene is TRBJ2-2, the V gene TRBV15; no clear D. The germline V gene has CDR1 LNHNV and CDR2 YYDKDF (reference sequence). The length of the CDR3 is 16 residues. V was cut by 1 base and J by 1 base, with 10 bases left in between. The CDR3 sequence is CATSRARTGNTGELFF. CDR3 nucleotides: TGTGCCACCAGCAGAGCTCGAACGGGGAACACCGGGGAGCTGTTTTTT.

The chain couples TRBV12-3 or TRBV12-4 to TRBJ1-1; D is uncertain. The ends were cut back, 5 bases at V and 0 bases at J, with 7 bases in the middle. The CDR3 loop spans 13 amino acids. The CDR3 protein is CASSGNLNTEAFF. CDR3 nucleotide sequence: TGTGCCAGCAGTGGGAATCTGAACACTGAAGCTTTCTTT.

This clonotype was seen more than once but under ten times. The chain carries TRBV7-3 and TRBJ2-5; D is perhaps TRBD2 (5 bases). The closer fit of TRBJ2-7 to the DNA end suggests the J call may be wrong. The CDR3 is made up of 13 amino acids. CDR1 and CDR2 (germline): SGHTA, FQGTGA. CDR3: CASSLESGREQYF. The CDR3 DNA follows: TGTGCCAGCAGCTTAGAGAGCGGTCGCGAGCAGTACTTC.

This clonotype has only a few counts. The chain has TRBV12-3 or TRBV12-4 and TRBJ2-5; a weak D match, TRBD1 (5 bases). The germline V and J ends were trimmed by 8 bases and 0 bases, with 10 bases remaining between them. The CDR3 is 13 residues long. The CDR3, as DNA: TGTGCCAGCGCCCAGACAGACCAAGAGACCCAGTACTTC. It codes for CASAQTDQETQYF.

This chain uses TRBV10-1 with TRBJ2-1; no reliable D call. The J call may be faulty, since TRBJ2-5 better matches the DNA end. CDR3 length: 14 amino acids. CDR1 WNHNN and CDR2 SYGVQD come from the germline V gene (reference sequence). The CDR3 DNA sequence: TGCGCCAGCAGCGATCCGCTCGCAAAAGAGACCCAGTACTTC. Translation: CASSDPLAKETQYF.

The V and J genes are TRBV3-1 and TRBJ1-1; D possibly corresponds to TRBD1 (6 bases). This CDR3 comprises 13 residues. The V gene lost 0 bases and the J gene lost 10 bases, with 12 bases spanning the gap. CDR1 is LGHDT and CDR2 is YNNKEL in the germline V gene (reference sequence). The CDR3 spells CASSQDPRGGAFF. For the CDR3, the DNA is TGTGCCAGCAGCCAAGACCCGAGGGGGGGAGCTTTCTTT.

The CDR3 loop is CASSSFGGYTF. In nucleotides, the CDR3 is TGTGCCAGCAGCTCCTTCGGAGGCTACACCTTC. V usage is TRBV7-6 and J usage is TRBJ1-2; D remains ambiguous. Germline V CDR1 and CDR2: SGHVS, FNYEAQ. V was trimmed by 4 bases and J by 8 bases, leaving 8 bases between them. The CDR3 covers 11 residues.

The rearrangement links TRBV7-9 to TRBJ1-6; a weak D match, TRBD1 (5 bases). The V gene's germline CDR1 is SEHNR and CDR2 FQNEAQ (reference sequence). Trimming pared 2 bases from V and 4 bases from J, leaving 12 bases between. CDR3 size: 16 residues. The CDR3 loop reads CASSLPIAGYNSPLHF. DNA for the CDR3: TGTGCCAGCAGCTTACCTATCGCAGGGTATAATTCACCCCTCCACTTT.

This clonotype came up a few times. The chain recombines TRBV6-5 with TRBJ1-2; 10 positions agree with TRBD1. The CDR3 is 15 residues long. J was trimmed by 3 bases and V by 4 bases; bases with no gene match: 5. Germline V gene lookup returns CDR1 MNHEY and CDR2 SVGAGI. The CDR3 reads CASSSPTGGDYGYTF. For the CDR3, the DNA is TGTGCCAGCAGTTCCCCGACAGGGGGCGACTATGGCTACACCTTC.